This T cell receptor beta chain is drawn from a study of a mutant IDH1 vaccine in newly diagnosed glioma. Turning to this clone: Its antigen is not known.

V was pared by 1 base and J by 5 bases, with 11 bases between. CDR1 and CDR2 (germline): SNHLY, FYNNEI. The CDR3 is made up of 14 amino acids. The time point is: week 35, safety follow-up. Doses comprised 300 ug of mutant IDH1 20-mer peptide each, plus topical imiquimod. Assay used: immunoSEQ multiplex PCR; TCRdb lists only in-frame clones, some missing. This sample has around 44,000 clones, with more than 60% found just once. The V gene is TRBV2, the J gene TRBJ1-1, with D tentatively TRBD1 (6 bases). Sequencing was performed on PBMCs, taken from a glioma patient whose treatment included an IDH1 peptide vaccine. The clonotype originates from a man aged 35 to 55 with glioma. The CDR3 sequence: CASSEEGGRTEAFF. CDR3 DNA: TGTGCCAGCAGTGAAGAGGGGGGCCGGACTGAAGCTTTCTTT.